This T cell receptor beta chain comes out of a study of human T cells and chemical hapten exposure. Germline V lookup: CDR1 LGHNA, CDR2 YNFKEQ. Trimming took 1 base from V and 6 from J, leaving 9 bases between them. The length of the CDR3 is 13 residues. Using its own MiXCR run on the RACE reads, TCRdb lists one record per CDR3 protein. The sample carries roughly 380,000 distinct CDR3 sequences, roughly 4.8% recorded once. This clonotype was counted at least ten times. The sample's time point: patch test 1, 2 weeks after DPC sensitization. Treatment of the sample: therapeutic diphenylcyclopropenone sensitization with weekly scalp DPC.

This chain uses TRBV4-2 with TRBJ1-1; D is uncertain. Sequenced here: whole blood, sampled in connection with sensitization to the hapten diphenylcyclopropenone (DPC). The TCR sequence derives from a woman in her forties or fifties with alopecia areata. Some clones in this sample may be carry-over from other donors' samples. CDR3 sequence (DNA): TGTGCCAGCAGCCAAGGTATGGGTTCTGAAGCTTTCTTT. This encodes CASSQGMGSEAFF.